The clone carrying this T cell receptor beta chain appeared many times. Its antigen is not identified. TCRdb reprocessed the reads via MiXCR and lists one record per CDR3 protein. The sample comprises fewer than 300,000 distinct CDR3 sequences, about a quarter of which are singletons, and approximately 13% rests with the top ten. The entry originates in a study of T cell repertoires in cytomegalovirus infection. Study information: CMV infection together with matching HLA type was indicated by public TCR beta signatures. Whole-study results and caveats: HLA-C-restricted CMV-specific TCR beta clonotypes prevailed in the ex vivo response. Totalled public TCR beta family frequency picked out people who carried CMV plus the relevant HLA.

The CDR3 length is 13 residues. CDR1 and CDR2 from the germline V gene are MNHNS and SASEGT. V was clipped by 5 bases and J by 7 bases, with 9 bases between them. This clonotype originated in a human donor in good health (CMV status not recorded). Some clones in this sample may be carry-over from other donors' samples. The rearrangement joins TRBV6-1 to TRBJ1-6; D uncertain. Specimen: PBMCs. DNA of the CDR3: TGTGCCAGCAGTTCCGTAGGGAATTCACCCCTCCACTTT. Its protein product is CASSSVGNSPLHF.